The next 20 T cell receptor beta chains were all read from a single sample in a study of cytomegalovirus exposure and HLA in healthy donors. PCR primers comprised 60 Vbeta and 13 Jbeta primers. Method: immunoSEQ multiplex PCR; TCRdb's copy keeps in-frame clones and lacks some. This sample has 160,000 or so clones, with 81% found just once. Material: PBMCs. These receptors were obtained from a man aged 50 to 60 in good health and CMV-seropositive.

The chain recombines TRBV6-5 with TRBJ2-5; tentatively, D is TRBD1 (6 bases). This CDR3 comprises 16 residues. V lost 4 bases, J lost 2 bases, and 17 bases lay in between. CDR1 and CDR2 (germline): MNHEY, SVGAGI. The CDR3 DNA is TGTGCCAGCAGTTTGACAGGTCCCGTACAACAAGAGACCCAGTACTTC. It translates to CASSLTGPVQQETQYF.

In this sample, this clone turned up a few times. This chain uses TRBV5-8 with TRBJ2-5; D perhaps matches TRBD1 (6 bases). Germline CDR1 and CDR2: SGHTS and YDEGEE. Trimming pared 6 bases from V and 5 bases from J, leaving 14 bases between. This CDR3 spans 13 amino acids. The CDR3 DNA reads TGTGCCAGCACCTCAGGGGTTTCGGAGACCCAGTACTTC. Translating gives CASTSGVSETQYF.

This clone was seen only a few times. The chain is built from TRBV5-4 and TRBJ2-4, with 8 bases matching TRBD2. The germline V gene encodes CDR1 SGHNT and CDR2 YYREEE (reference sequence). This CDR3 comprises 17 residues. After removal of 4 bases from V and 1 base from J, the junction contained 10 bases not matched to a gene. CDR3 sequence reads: CASSPAGRGVAKNIQYF. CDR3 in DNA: TGTGCCAGCAGCCCCGCCGGGCGGGGGGTGGCCAAAAACATTCAGTACTTC.

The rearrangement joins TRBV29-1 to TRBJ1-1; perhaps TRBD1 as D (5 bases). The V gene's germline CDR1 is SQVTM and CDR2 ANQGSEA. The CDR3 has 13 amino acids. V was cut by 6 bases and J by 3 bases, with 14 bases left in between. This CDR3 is CSVGVGRDTEAFF. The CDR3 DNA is TGCAGCGTGGGGGTCGGGAGGGACACTGAAGCTTTCTTT.

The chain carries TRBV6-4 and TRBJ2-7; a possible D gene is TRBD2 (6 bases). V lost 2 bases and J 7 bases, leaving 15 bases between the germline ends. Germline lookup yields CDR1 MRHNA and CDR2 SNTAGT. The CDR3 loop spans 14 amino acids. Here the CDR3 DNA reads TGTGCCAGCAGTGACCCCTCCGGGACTGGGGAGCAGTACTTC. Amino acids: CASSDPSGTGEQYF.

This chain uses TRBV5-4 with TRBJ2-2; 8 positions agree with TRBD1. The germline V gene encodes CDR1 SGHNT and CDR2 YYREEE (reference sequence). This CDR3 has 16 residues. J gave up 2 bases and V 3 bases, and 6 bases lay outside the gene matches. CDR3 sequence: CASSWEDRANTGELFF. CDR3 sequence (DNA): TGTGCCAGCAGCTGGGAGGACAGGGCAAACACCGGGGAGCTGTTTTTT.

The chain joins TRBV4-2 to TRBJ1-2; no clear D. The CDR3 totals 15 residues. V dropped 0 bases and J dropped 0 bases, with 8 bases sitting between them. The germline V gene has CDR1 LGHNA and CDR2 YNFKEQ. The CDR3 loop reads CASSQESYSNYGYTF. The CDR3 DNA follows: TGTGCCAGCAGCCAAGAAAGCTATTCTAACTATGGCTACACCTTC.

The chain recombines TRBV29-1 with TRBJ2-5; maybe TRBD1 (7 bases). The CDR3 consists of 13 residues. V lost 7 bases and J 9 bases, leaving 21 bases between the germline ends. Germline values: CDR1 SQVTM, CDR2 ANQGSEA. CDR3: CSEGGQRQGAQYF. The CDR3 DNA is TGCAGCGAGGGGGGACAGAGGCAAGGGGCCCAGTACTTC.

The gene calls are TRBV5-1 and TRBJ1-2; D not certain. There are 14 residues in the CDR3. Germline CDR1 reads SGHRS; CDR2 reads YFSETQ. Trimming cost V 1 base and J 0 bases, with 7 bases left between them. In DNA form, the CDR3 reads TGCGCCAGCAGCTTGACAGAAGCTAACTATGGCTACACCTTC. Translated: CASSLTEANYGYTF.

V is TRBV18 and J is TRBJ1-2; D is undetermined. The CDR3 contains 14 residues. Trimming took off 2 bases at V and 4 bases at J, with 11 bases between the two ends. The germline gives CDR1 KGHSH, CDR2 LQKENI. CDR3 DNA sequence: TGTGCCAGCTCACCAGAGGGTAGCGTCTATGGCTACACCTTC. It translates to CASSPEGSVYGYTF.

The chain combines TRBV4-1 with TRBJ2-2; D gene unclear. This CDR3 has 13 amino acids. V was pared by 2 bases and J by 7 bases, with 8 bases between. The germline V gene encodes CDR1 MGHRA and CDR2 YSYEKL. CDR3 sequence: CASSQTLGGELFF. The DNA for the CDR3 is TGCGCCAGCAGCCAAACTCTTGGCGGGGAGCTGTTTTTT.

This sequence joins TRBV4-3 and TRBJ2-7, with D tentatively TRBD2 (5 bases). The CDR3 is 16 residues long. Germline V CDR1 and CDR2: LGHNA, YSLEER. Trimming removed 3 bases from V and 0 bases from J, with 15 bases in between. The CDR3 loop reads CASSQLMGVGSYEQYF. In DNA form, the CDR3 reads TGCGCCAGCAGCCAGCTGATGGGAGTGGGCTCCTACGAGCAGTACTTC.

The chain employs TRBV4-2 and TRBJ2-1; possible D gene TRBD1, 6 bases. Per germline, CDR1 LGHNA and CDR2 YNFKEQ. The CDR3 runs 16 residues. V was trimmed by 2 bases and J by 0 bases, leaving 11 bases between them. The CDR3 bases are TGTGCCAGCAGCCAACAACAGGGAGACTCCTACAATGAGCAGTTCTTC. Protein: CASSQQQGDSYNEQFF.

CDR3 residues: CASSPGTAFFTDTQYF. In DNA, the CDR3 is TGTGCCAGCAGCCCTGGGACAGCCTTCTTCACAGATACGCAGTATTTT. J is TRBJ2-3 and V is TRBV5-5, with 7 positions matching TRBD1. Per germline, CDR1 SGHKS and CDR2 YYEKEE (reference sequence). Unmatched junction bases numbered 10, after V lost 4 bases and J lost 2 bases. CDR3 length equals 16 residues.

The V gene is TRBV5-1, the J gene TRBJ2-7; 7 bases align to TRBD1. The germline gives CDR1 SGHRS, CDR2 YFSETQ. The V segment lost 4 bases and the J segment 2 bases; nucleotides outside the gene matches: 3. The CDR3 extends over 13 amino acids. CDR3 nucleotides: TGCGCCAGCAGCGCCGGGACAGCCTACGAGCAGTACTTC. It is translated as CASSAGTAYEQYF.

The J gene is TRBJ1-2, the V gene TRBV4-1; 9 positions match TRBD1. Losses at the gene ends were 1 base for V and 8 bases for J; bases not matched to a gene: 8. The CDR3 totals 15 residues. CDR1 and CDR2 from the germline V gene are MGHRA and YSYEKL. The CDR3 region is CASSQVPGQGRGYTF. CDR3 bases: TGCGCCAGCAGCCAAGTGCCGGGACAGGGTAGGGGCTACACCTTC.

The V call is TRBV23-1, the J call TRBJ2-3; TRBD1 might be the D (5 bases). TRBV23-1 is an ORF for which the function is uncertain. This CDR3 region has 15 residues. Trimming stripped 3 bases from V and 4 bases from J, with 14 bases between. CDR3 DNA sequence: TGCGCCAGCAGTCACGGCCCAGCAGGGTCAGATACGCAGTATTTT. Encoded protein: CASSHGPAGSDTQYF.

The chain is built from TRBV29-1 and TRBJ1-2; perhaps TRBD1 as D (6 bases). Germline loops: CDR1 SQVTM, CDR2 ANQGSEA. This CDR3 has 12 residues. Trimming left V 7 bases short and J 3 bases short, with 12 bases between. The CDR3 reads CSAQDSYYGYTF. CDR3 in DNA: TGCAGCGCCCAGGACAGCTACTATGGCTACACCTTC.

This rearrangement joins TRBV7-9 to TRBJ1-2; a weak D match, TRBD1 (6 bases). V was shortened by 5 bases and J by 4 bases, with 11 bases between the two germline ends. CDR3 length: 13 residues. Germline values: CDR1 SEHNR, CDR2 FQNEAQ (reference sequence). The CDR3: CASSTTGPYGYTF. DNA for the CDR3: TGTGCCAGCAGCACGACAGGCCCCTATGGCTACACCTTC. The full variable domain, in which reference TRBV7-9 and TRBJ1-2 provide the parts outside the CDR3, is DTGVSQNPRHKITKRGQNVTFRCDPISEHNRLYWYRQTLGQGPEFLTYFQNEAQLEKSRLLSDRFSAERPKGSFSTLEIQRTEQGDSAMYLCASSTTGPYGYTFGSGTRLTVV.

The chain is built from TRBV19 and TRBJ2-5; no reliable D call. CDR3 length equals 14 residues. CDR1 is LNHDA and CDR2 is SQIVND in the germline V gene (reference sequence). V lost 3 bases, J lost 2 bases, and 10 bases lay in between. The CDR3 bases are TGTGCCAGTAGTATTCGGGTTGCACAAGAGACCCAGTACTTC. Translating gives CASSIRVAQETQYF. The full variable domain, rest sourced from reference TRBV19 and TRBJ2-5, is DGGITQSPKYLFRKEGQNVTLSCEQNLNHDAMYWYRQDPGQGLRLIYYSQIVNDFQKGDIAEGYSVSREKKESFPLTVTSAQKNPTAFYLCASSIRVAQETQYFGPGTRLLVL.